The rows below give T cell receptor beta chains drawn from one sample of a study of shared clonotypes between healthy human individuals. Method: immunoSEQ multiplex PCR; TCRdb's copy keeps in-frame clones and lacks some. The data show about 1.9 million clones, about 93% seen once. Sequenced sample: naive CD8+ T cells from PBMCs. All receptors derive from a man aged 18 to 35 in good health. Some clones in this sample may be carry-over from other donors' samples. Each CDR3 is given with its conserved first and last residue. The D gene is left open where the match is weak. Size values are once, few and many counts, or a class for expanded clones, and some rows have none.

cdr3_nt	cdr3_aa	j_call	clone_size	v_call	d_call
TGTGCCAGCTCCCTGACTAGCGCAGACTCCTACAATGAGCAGTTCTTC	CASSLTSADSYNEQFF	TRBJ2-1	-	TRBV18	TRBD2
TGTGCCAGCTCCGAGCGGGGCACAGATACGCAGTATTTT	CASSERGTDTQYF	TRBJ2-3	-	TRBV19	-
TGTGCCAGTCGACTCCGGACAGGCGACGGCACCATATATTTT	CASRLRTGDGTIYF	TRBJ1-3	-	TRBV19	TRBD1
TGTGCCAGCAGTTTAAGGGGGACTCAGCCCCAGCATTTT	CASSLRGTQPQHF	TRBJ1-5	-	TRBV27	-
TGCCAGACTACCGAAAGTGGAAATGAGCAGTTCTTC	CQTTESGNEQFF	TRBJ2-1	-	TRBV29-1	-
TGTGCCAGCAGCCCATGGGGAAACACCATATATTTT	CASSPWGNTIYF	TRBJ1-3	-	TRBV5-8	-
TGCGCCAGCAGCGACTACGGGGCGAGCTCCTACGAGCAGTACTTC	CASSDYGASSYEQYF	TRBJ2-7	-	TRBV4-3	-
TGTGCCAGCAGCCCTCGGTCTTCTGGGGCCAACGTCCTGACTTTC	CASSPRSSGANVLTF	TRBJ2-6	-	TRBV7-9	-
TGTGCCAGCAGCTTGTTAGAGACCCAGTACTTC	CASSLLETQYF	TRBJ2-5	-	TRBV7-9	-
TGTGCCAGCAGTCCGGACGGAGAATCTAATCAGCCCCAGCATTTT	CASSPDGESNQPQHF	TRBJ1-5	once	TRBV6-5	-
TGCGCCAGCAGCCCGCTAGCAAGTATGAATGAGCAGTTCTTC	CASSPLASMNEQFF	TRBJ2-1	-	TRBV4-1	-
TGTGCCAGCAGCTATGGACAGGGTGCCGGGGAGCTGTTTTTT	CASSYGQGAGELFF	TRBJ2-2	-	TRBV7-7	TRBD1
TGTGCCAGCAGCCAAGAAATCCGACCGGCGGGGTCGGGCTATGGCTACACCTTC	CASSQEIRPAGSGYGYTF	TRBJ1-2	-	TRBV4-2	-
TGTGCCAGCAGCGGGACAGACGCAGATACGCAGTATTTT	CASSGTDADTQYF	TRBJ2-3	-	TRBV5-6	TRBD1
TGTGCCAGCAGTGAGGGAGGGACAGGATTCTCTGGGGCCAACGTCCTGACTTTC	CASSEGGTGFSGANVLTF	TRBJ2-6	-	TRBV28	-
TGTGCCAGCGTTCTCGAGGGAGGGAGCAATCAGCCCCAGCATTTT	CASVLEGGSNQPQHF	TRBJ1-5	-	TRBV2	-
TGTGCCTCGGGGCTCATGAACACTGAAGCTTTCTTT	CASGLMNTEAFF	TRBJ1-1	-	TRBV19	-
TGTGCCAGCAGCCATCAGACAGGTTACTATGGCTACACCTTC	CASSHQTGYYGYTF	TRBJ1-2	-	TRBV14	-
TGTGCCAGCAGTTTCGTTGGGGGCCGATACGAGCAGTACTTC	CASSFVGGRYEQYF	TRBJ2-7	-	TRBV27	-
TGCGCCAGCAGCCACCTCTGGACTAGCGGGACACAATTCCCTCTCAATGAGCAGTTCTTC	CASSHLWTSGTQFPLNEQFF	TRBJ2-1	-	TRBV4-3	TRBD2
TGTGCCAGCAGCCCCCGGGCCCACACCGACCAAGAGACCCAGTACTTC	CASSPRAHTDQETQYF	TRBJ2-5	-	TRBV5-6	-
TGTGCCAGCAGCTTAGGTCCCAGGGCCACCTACGAGCAGTACTTC	CASSLGPRATYEQYF	TRBJ2-7	-	TRBV11-2	-
TGTGCCAGCAGCCCCCGTGGGGGAGGCTATGGCTACACCTTC	CASSPRGGGYGYTF	TRBJ1-2	-	TRBV7-8	-
TGTGCCAGCAGAGACGTGGGGAGATACAATGAGCAGTTCTTC	CASRDVGRYNEQFF	TRBJ2-1	-	TRBV7-2	-
TGTGCCAGCAGCCCTAACCGGGGATCCCACACTGAAGCTTTCTTT	CASSPNRGSHTEAFF	TRBJ1-1	-	TRBV9	-
TGTGCCAGCCGGGAAGGTGGAAACACCATATATTTT	CASREGGNTIYF	TRBJ1-3	-	TRBV7-9	-
TGTGCCAGCAGTTCCGCGGGGTATCAGCCCCAGCATTTT	CASSSAGYQPQHF	TRBJ1-5	-	TRBV27	-
TGCGCCAGCAGCCAAACGACTAGAAGACAAAACACCGGGGAGCTGTTTTTT	CASSQTTRRQNTGELFF	TRBJ2-2	-	TRBV4-3	-
TGTGCCAGTAGTATAGGGAGGACTGAAGCTTTCTTT	CASSIGRTEAFF	TRBJ1-1	-	TRBV19	-
TGTGCCAGCAGCTTAGACTATGGACAGGGGATCCACTATGGCTACACCTTC	CASSLDYGQGIHYGYTF	TRBJ1-2	-	TRBV7-2	TRBD1
TGTGCCAGCAGCCCAAACCGAGGGCGGTGGTACTTC	CASSPNRGRWYF	TRBJ2-7	-	TRBV7-8	-
TGCGCCAGCAGCTTGTCGACGGACTTTGCGAACACCGGGGAGCTGTTTTTT	CASSLSTDFANTGELFF	TRBJ2-2	-	TRBV5-1	-
TGCGCCAGCAGCCAAGATCCCGGAGGATACGGTTTGAACACTGAAGCTTTCTTT	CASSQDPGGYGLNTEAFF	TRBJ1-1	-	TRBV4-1	-
TGTGCCAGCAGTTTGGCCCGGGCCGGGGAGCTGTTTTTT	CASSLARAGELFF	TRBJ2-2	-	TRBV27	-
TGTGCCAGCGTACCTTACTTGTCAGGGCTCGAGCAGTACTTC	CASVPYLSGLEQYF	TRBJ2-7	-	TRBV28	-
TGTGCCAGCAGTAAGACAGAGTCCTACAATGAGCAGTTCTTC	CASSKTESYNEQFF	TRBJ2-1	-	TRBV6-5	-
TGCGCCAGCAGCCAAGAAAAACAGAACTCCTACGAGCAGTACTTC	CASSQEKQNSYEQYF	TRBJ2-7	-	TRBV4-1	-
TGTGCCAGCAGTTTGGGGACGGGGGGCTACACCTTC	CASSLGTGGYTF	TRBJ1-2	-	TRBV27	-
TGTGCCAGCAGCACAATGACTAGCGGGCAAGAGACCCAGTACTTC	CASSTMTSGQETQYF	TRBJ2-5	-	TRBV7-9	TRBD2
TGTGCCAGCAGCCCCGGGGGCAAGAACACTGAAGCTTTCTTT	CASSPGGKNTEAFF	TRBJ1-1	-	TRBV7-9	-
TGTGCCAGCAGCTTCTCAGGGGGCTTCAATCAGCCCCAGCATTTT	CASSFSGGFNQPQHF	TRBJ1-5	-	TRBV7-6	TRBD1
TGTGCCAGCAGCTTAGGTTGGGAAGGCTACACCTTC	CASSLGWEGYTF	TRBJ1-2	-	TRBV7-9	-
TGTGCCAGCAGCCACGGCAGGCCCCCTTACGAGCAGTACTTC	CASSHGRPPYEQYF	TRBJ2-7	few	TRBV14	-
TGTGCCAGTAGTATCGACAGGGAGTACGAGCAGTACTTC	CASSIDREYEQYF	TRBJ2-7	-	TRBV19	TRBD1
TGTGCCAGCGACCGGGACAGGATAAAGGAAGTCTATGGCTACACCTTC	CASDRDRIKEVYGYTF	TRBJ1-2	-	TRBV2	TRBD1
TGTGCCAGCAGCTTATTCTCGGGACTAGCGGGAGGTCAGTACGAGCAGTACTTC	CASSLFSGLAGGQYEQYF	TRBJ2-7	-	TRBV7-6	TRBD2
TGCGCCAGCAGCCATCACTGGAACACCGGGGAGCTGTTTTTT	CASSHHWNTGELFF	TRBJ2-2	-	TRBV4-1	-
TGCGCCAGCAGCGGAGGGATCCTTGGCTACACCTTC	CASSGGILGYTF	TRBJ1-2	-	TRBV5-1	-
TGTGCCAGCAGTTTAGGTAGCGGGGGATACAATGAGCAGTTCTTC	CASSLGSGGYNEQFF	TRBJ2-1	-	TRBV27	TRBD2
TGTGCCAGCAGCTTCGGGACCCCCCCCAGCGGGAGAACTTACGAGCAGTACTTC	CASSFGTPPSGRTYEQYF	TRBJ2-7	-	TRBV7-3	TRBD2
TGTGCCAGCAACGCTGGTTTAGCGGTCTCGGGGGAGACCCAGTACTTC	CASNAGLAVSGETQYF	TRBJ2-5	once	TRBV9	-
TGTGCCAGCAGCTTGGCACAGGGCATTGGCACAGATACGCAGTATTTT	CASSLAQGIGTDTQYF	TRBJ2-3	-	TRBV5-6	-
TGTGCCAGCAGCGTGTCAGGGTATGGGAACACTGAAGCTTTCTTT	CASSVSGYGNTEAFF	TRBJ1-1	-	TRBV9	-
TGTGCCAGAGGGACAGGGGGTCAGGCCTCAAGGGTTCAGCCCCAGCATTTT	CARGTGGQASRVQPQHF	TRBJ1-5	-	TRBV6-4	TRBD1
TGTGCCACCAGCAGAGTTGGGGGAGCCTACGAGCAGTACTTC	CATSRVGGAYEQYF	TRBJ2-7	-	TRBV15	-